Below, 29 T cell receptor beta chains from the same sample are listed, as sequenced in a study of blood T cells in healthy people across ages. With a J-beta primer mix and a sample-barcoded 5' primer, a second PCR ran about 7 to 12 cycles. MiXCR, run by TCRdb on the 5' RACE reads, gives a single entry per CDR3 protein. The data contain roughly 700,000 distinct CDR3 sequences, around 45% of them singletons. Sequencing was done on a sample of blood. All receptors derive from a woman aged 55-70 years in good health.

The chain uses TRBV20-1 and TRBJ2-1; D unclear. V lost 2 bases and J lost 0, with 11 bases in between. Looked up from germline, CDR1 is DFQATT and CDR2 is SNEGSKA (reference sequence). This CDR3 has 15 amino acids. The DNA for the CDR3 is TGCAGTGCTAGACAGGACCAAACCTCCTACAATGAGCAGTTCTTC. Translated: CSARQDQTSYNEQFF.

This clonotype was picked up a small number of times. The chain carries TRBV29-1 and TRBJ2-5, with 7 bases lining up with TRBD1. Germline V gene lookup returns CDR1 SQVTM and CDR2 ANQGSEA. This CDR3 contains 13 residues. The junction had 7 bases not matched to a gene; V was cut back by 4 bases and J by 5 bases. CDR3: CSVGRQGMETQYF. CDR3 coding DNA: TGCAGCGTTGGGCGACAGGGTATGGAGACCCAGTACTTC.

J is TRBJ2-7 and V is TRBV7-3; the match to TRBD1 covers 9 bases. The CDR3 runs 16 residues. Germline lookup yields CDR1 SGHTA and CDR2 FQGTGA. V shed 2 bases, J shed 5 bases, and the junction held 10 bases outside the gene matches. In DNA, the CDR3 is TGTGCCAGCAGCTTACTTCCGGGACAGGGTCTGGACGAGCAGTACTTC. Its translation: CASSLLPGQGLDEQYF.

J is TRBJ1-6 and V is TRBV15; perhaps TRBD1 as D (5 bases). V was cut by 5 bases and J by 0 bases, with 14 bases left in between. Germline CDR1 and CDR2: LNHNV and YYDKDF (reference sequence). The CDR3 is made up of 17 amino acids. CDR3 sequence reads: CATSPDKGSSYNSPLHF. In DNA form, the CDR3 reads TGTGCCACCAGCCCGGACAAAGGGAGCTCCTATAATTCACCCCTCCACTTT.

There are many counts of this clonotype. V and J are TRBV5-6 and TRBJ2-7; D may be TRBD1 (6 bases). The CDR3 spans 13 residues. Germline V gives CDR1 SGHDT, CDR2 YYEEEE. Trimming removed 4 bases at V and 2 bases at J, with 10 bases between. The CDR3 DNA follows: TGTGCCAGCAGCCGAGGGACAACCTACGAGCAGTACTTC. Translation: CASSRGTTYEQYF.

The gene calls are TRBV25-1 and TRBJ2-3; TRBD2 is a possible D gene (7 bases). V lost 1 base and J 4 bases, leaving 9 bases between the germline ends. The CDR3 sequence is 14 residues long. CDR1 and CDR2 from the germline V gene are MGHDK and SYGVNS. The CDR3 DNA reads as TGTGCCAGCAGTGAATGGGGGGGCGCAGATACGCAGTATTTT. Protein product: CASSEWGGADTQYF.

The chain employs TRBV29-1 and TRBJ2-7; a weak D match, TRBD2 (6 bases). The germline CDR1 and CDR2 sequences are SQVTM and ANQGSEA. The germline V and J ends were trimmed by 0 bases and 4 bases, with 10 bases remaining between them. The CDR3 length is 13 residues. The CDR3 sequence: CSVEDLGGYEQYF. In DNA, the CDR3 is TGCAGCGTTGAAGACCTGGGGGGATACGAGCAGTACTTC.

The rearrangement links TRBV10-3 to TRBJ2-7, with TRBD1 matching 10 bases. The CDR3 runs 14 residues. V trimming: 6 bases; J trimming: 3 bases; junction bases outside the gene matches: 5. Germline V gene lookup returns CDR1 ENHRY and CDR2 SYGVKD. DNA of the CDR3: TGTGCCATCAGATCCGACAGGGGGCTCTACGAGCAGTACTTC. Protein: CAIRSDRGLYEQYF.

In this sample, this clonotype turned up a few times. The chain recombines TRBV28 with TRBJ2-7; D is possibly TRBD2 (6 bases). Trimming stripped 2 bases from V and 5 bases from J, with 13 bases between. This CDR3 is 14 amino acids long. Germline assignment: CDR1 MDHEN and CDR2 SYDVKM. CDR3: CASSLPGSINEQYF. DNA of the CDR3: TGTGCCAGCAGTTTACCCGGGAGTATTAACGAGCAGTACTTC.

The rearrangement links TRBV20-1 to TRBJ2-5; 8 nucleotides match TRBD1. The CDR3 spans 14 residues. CDR1 and CDR2 (germline): DFQATT, SNEGSKA (reference sequence). Trimming removed 6 bases from V and 4 bases from J; junction bases left unmatched: 10. The CDR3 loop is CSASTGAKGETQYF. CDR3 coding DNA: TGCAGTGCCTCGACAGGGGCAAAGGGAGAGACCCAGTACTTC.

The J gene is TRBJ2-7, the V gene TRBV7-2; D gene uncertain. Per the germline V gene, CDR1 is SGHTA and CDR2 is FQGNSA. CDR3 size: 15 residues. Trimming removed 4 bases from V and 3 bases from J, with 16 bases in between. The CDR3 bases are TGTGCCAGCAGCTCCTCCTCCCGGAGCTACTACGAGCAGTACTTC. Translating it yields CASSSSSRSYYEQYF.

The chain carries TRBV3-1 and TRBJ1-5; D is ambiguous. Germline assignment: CDR1 LGHDT and CDR2 YNNKEL (reference sequence). V lost 3 bases and J lost 1, with 25 bases in between. The CDR3 has 20 residues. The CDR3 bases are TGTGCCAGCAGCCATGTGAGATCACAAGTTTACCCAGGCAGCAATCAGCCCCAGCATTTT. The encoded protein is CASSHVRSQVYPGSNQPQHF.

The chain joins TRBV27 to TRBJ2-1; the match to TRBD1 covers 8 bases. Germline V CDR1 and CDR2: MNHEY, SMNVEV (reference sequence). J lost 7 bases, V lost 6 bases, and 11 bases had no gene match. This CDR3 spans 15 amino acids. As DNA, the CDR3 is TGTGCCAGCAGGACGGACAGGGCTGGGTCAAATGAGCAGTTCTTC. This gives the protein CASRTDRAGSNEQFF.

This chain joins TRBV7-2 and TRBJ2-5, with D maybe TRBD2 (6 bases). V was cut by 5 bases and J by 7 bases, with 17 bases left in between. CDR1 is SGHTA and CDR2 is FQGNSA in the germline V gene. The CDR3 runs 14 residues. CDR3: CASSPLGLRGTQYF. CDR3 in DNA: TGTGCCAGCAGCCCATTGGGACTGCGGGGGACCCAGTACTTC.

There are a few counts of this clonotype. The chain carries TRBV7-2 and TRBJ1-1; tentative D call: TRBD1 (6 bases). Germline-derived CDR1 and CDR2 are SGHTA and FQGNSA. The CDR3 loop spans 15 amino acids. Trimming shortened V by 5 bases and J by 4 bases, and 17 bases separated the two germline ends. CDR3 coding DNA: TGTGCCAGCAGCCGAACAGGGTCGGTCGGCACTGAAGCTTTCTTT. It yields the protein CASSRTGSVGTEAFF.

V gene TRBV5-5 combines with J gene TRBJ2-7; 7 bases are shared with TRBD1. The germline CDR1 and CDR2 sequences are SGHKS and YYEKEE (reference sequence). This CDR3 region has 16 residues. V lost 4 bases, J lost 3 bases, and 13 bases stayed unmatched. In DNA form, the CDR3 reads TGTGCCAGCAGCCGGCCCGGGACAGCCCCTCTCTACGAGCAGTACTTC. Amino acid sequence: CASSRPGTAPLYEQYF.

The chain carries TRBV29-1 and TRBJ1-3; D is undetermined. Trimming left V 7 bases short and J 4 bases short, with 8 bases between. CDR3 length: 11 residues. Germline V gives CDR1 SQVTM, CDR2 ANQGSEA. CDR3 protein: CSAEFGNTIYF. In DNA, the CDR3 is TGCAGCGCCGAATTCGGAAACACCATATATTTT. The full variable domain, completed using reference TRBV29-1 and TRBJ1-3, is SAVISQKPSRDICQRGTSLTIQCQVDSQVTMMFWYRQQPGQSLTLIATANQGSEATYESGFVIDKFPISRPNLTFSTLTVSNMSPEDSSIYLCSAEFGNTIYFGEGSWLTVV.

This clonotype was observed a few times. The chain uses TRBV7-3 and TRBJ2-3; D may be TRBD1 or TRBD2 (5 bases each). The CDR3 has 16 amino acids. Looked up from germline, CDR1 is SGHTA and CDR2 is FQGTGA. V lost 3 bases, J lost 0 bases, and 13 bases lay in between. The CDR3 DNA reads TGTGCCAGCAGCTTCCGCTGGGGGTCTAGCACAGATACGCAGTATTTT. Translated: CASSFRWGSSTDTQYF.

In the case of this clonotype: One end of the junction fails to match germline, which may point to a read error. This rearrangement joins TRBV10-3 to TRBJ1-4, with 7 positions matching TRBD1. The germline gives CDR1 ENHRY, CDR2 SYGVKD. The CDR3 length is 18 residues. CDR3 nucleotides: TGTGCCATCAGTGAGTCCTTCTCTGGACAGGCAACTAATGAGAAACTGTTTTTT. This sequence encodes CAISESFSGQATNEKLFF.

The J gene is TRBJ2-7, the V gene TRBV3-1; 8 bases agree with TRBD2. CDR1 and CDR2 (germline): LGHDT, YNNKEL (reference sequence). The V and J ends lost 0 bases and 0 bases, in that order; junction bases with no gene match: 1. This CDR3 region has 15 residues. The CDR3 region has the DNA TGTGCCAGCAGCCAAGAAGCGGGAGCCTCCTACGAGCAGTACTTC. This encodes CASSQEAGASYEQYF.

This clonotype was found a few times. V and J are TRBV7-6 and TRBJ2-5; TRBD1 aligns across 10 bases. Trimming cost V 6 bases and J 4 bases; bases outside gene matches: 8. CDR1 is SGHVS and CDR2 is FNYEAQ in the germline V gene. The CDR3 contains 15 residues. CDR3 DNA: TGTGCCAGCAGTCTCGCCGGGACAGGGGCAGAGACCCAGTACTTC. This translates into CASSLAGTGAETQYF.

Note on this clonotype: Being one base from a much bigger clone, this may be a read error. The chain links TRBV5-6 to TRBJ1-4, with D possibly matching TRBD1 (5 bases). V was clipped by 0 bases and J by 8 bases, with 14 bases between them. Germline loops: CDR1 SGHDT, CDR2 YYEEEE. The length of the CDR3 is 15 residues. This CDR3 is CASSLGDADGEKLFF. CDR3 DNA sequence: TGTGCCAGCAGCTTGGGGGACGCCGACGGGGAAAAACTGTTTTTT.

The V gene is TRBV5-5, the J gene TRBJ2-7; possibly TRBD2 for D (6 bases). CDR3 length: 15 residues. V gave up 4 bases and J gave up 0 bases, with 14 bases separating them. The germline V gene encodes CDR1 SGHKS and CDR2 YYEKEE (reference sequence). The CDR3 DNA reads as TGTGCCAGCAGCCCCTATGGGGGGATCTCCTACGAGCAGTACTTC. Translated, it gives CASSPYGGISYEQYF.

The chain joins TRBV29-1 to TRBJ2-7, with D possibly being TRBD1 (8 bases). Germline V CDR1 and CDR2: SQVTM, ANQGSEA. This CDR3 is built from 14 residues. V lost 6 bases and J lost 7, with 22 bases in between. The CDR3 here is CSVGGTGVYNEQYF. In nucleotides, the CDR3 is TGCAGCGTGGGAGGGACAGGAGTCTACAATGAGCAGTACTTC.

The chain is built from TRBV4-2 and TRBJ2-1, with 11 bases lining up with TRBD2. J was trimmed by 10 bases and V by 4 bases; bases with no gene match: 12. The CDR3 spans 16 residues. CDR1 is LGHNA and CDR2 is YNFKEQ in the germline V gene. CDR3 residues: CASSPTTSGKVPEQFF. The CDR3 DNA is TGTGCCAGCAGCCCGACGACTAGCGGGAAGGTCCCGGAGCAGTTCTTC.

The count of this clonotype is one. A read error may be the cause here, since a much bigger clone is one base away. CDR3: CASSYSATSNSYNEQYF. CDR3 DNA: TGTGCCAGCAGTTACTCGGCGACTTCCAACTCCTACAATGAGCAGTACTTC. The chain is built from TRBV6-5 and TRBJ2-1; D is uncertain. Matching the DNA end better, TRBJ2-7 makes the J call doubtful. CDR1 and CDR2 from the germline V gene are MNHEY and SVGAGI. The CDR3 consists of 17 residues.

On this clonotype itself: The junction departs from germline at one end; a sequencing error may be responsible. The genes are TRBV9 and TRBJ2-7; D gene uncertain. TRBJ2-5 explains the end of the DNA better; the J call may be wrong. Germline assignment: CDR1 SGDLS and CDR2 YYNGEE. CDR3 length equals 13 residues. This chain's CDR3 is CVSSLSGKETQYF. In nucleotides, the CDR3 is TGTGTCAGCAGCCTTAGTGGGAAAGAGACCCAGTACTTC.

The chain links TRBV20-1 to TRBJ2-3; D remains unclear. The CDR3 runs to 15 residues. Germline lookup yields CDR1 DFQATT and CDR2 SNEGSKA (reference sequence). V lost 2 bases and J 2 bases, leaving 14 bases between the germline ends. CDR3 nucleotide sequence: TGCAGTGCTAGACGGCAAGCGTTTGACACAGATACGCAGTATTTT. Translated: CSARRQAFDTDTQYF.

The chain joins TRBV20-1 to TRBJ2-7; tentatively, D is TRBD1 (5 bases). V gave up 0 bases and J gave up 3 bases, with 12 bases separating them. CDR1 and CDR2 (germline): DFQATT, SNEGSKA (reference sequence). This CDR3 contains 14 residues. CDR3 in amino acids: CSARDPRERYEQYF. CDR3 DNA: TGCAGTGCTAGAGATCCCAGGGAACGCTACGAGCAGTACTTC.